A selection of T cell receptor beta chains follows, all from one sample in a study of T-cell reconstitution after alpha-beta-depleted transplantation in children. In TCRdb, the PCR reads were re-called with MiXCR into one record per CDR3 protein. The data show 200,000 to 250,000 distinct CDR3 sequences, about 8.7% seen once. The source material was PBMCs, mostly from graft donor cells, sampled 360 days after TCRalphabeta/CD19-depleted stem cell transplant. All receptors come from a male patient aged 2 to 10 who had a stem cell transplant for acute myeloid leukemia, so the T cells may come from the graft donor. Each CDR3 is given with its conserved first and last residue. A D gene is named only where the DNA matches it firmly. Size values are once, few and many counts, or a class for expanded clones, and some rows have none.

cdr3_nt cdr3_aa j_call d_call clone_size v_call
TGTGCCAGCAGTTTAGGGGGTTTGACAGGCCCGTACACCTTC CASSLGGLTGPYTF TRBJ1-2 NA many TRBV12-3/TRBV12-4
TGCAGTGCCGTGCAGTATGGCTACACCTTC CSAVQYGYTF TRBJ1-2 NA NA TRBV20-1
TGTGCCAGTAGTCTCCCGGACAGTCAGAACACTGAAGCTTTCTTT CASSLPDSQNTEAFF TRBJ1-1 NA NA TRBV19
TGCAGCGTTGAACCACAGGGAACCTACGAGCAGTACTTC CSVEPQGTYEQYF TRBJ2-7 NA many TRBV29-1
TGTGCCAGCAGCTTCAAGAACCGGGGGGAAGCTTTCTTT CASSFKNRGEAFF TRBJ1-1 NA few TRBV7-2
TGTGCCAGCAGCTTAAGGACAGGGGGCAGGGAGACCCAGTACTTC CASSLRTGGRETQYF TRBJ2-5 TRBD1 many TRBV11-2
TGTGCCAGCAGTTACTCTCCCAGCGGGGGGAGTACCGGGGAGCTGTTTTTT CASSYSPSGGSTGELFF TRBJ2-2 TRBD2 many TRBV6-5
TGTGCCAGCAGCTTAGGGCGGAACCAAGAGACCCAGTACTTC CASSLGRNQETQYF TRBJ2-5 NA NA TRBV7-2
TGTGCCAGCTCACCACCCGCGACAGGCAACACCGGGGAGCTGTTTTTT CASSPPATGNTGELFF TRBJ2-2 NA few TRBV18
TGCAGCGCGGGACAGGGGGCGGACGAGCAGTACTTC CSAGQGADEQYF TRBJ2-7 TRBD1 few TRBV29-1
TGTGCCACCAGCAGAGATTCGGCCCACTCGCAGAGGGGAGATACGCAGTATTTT CATSRDSAHSQRGDTQYF TRBJ2-3 NA few TRBV15
TGCAGTGCTAGCGGGGGGGCTGGAGATACGCAGTATTTT CSASGGAGDTQYF TRBJ2-3 TRBD2 NA TRBV20-1
TGCAGTGCTAGAAGGGGGGGGCGGGACTCACCCCTCCACTTT CSARRGGRDSPLHF TRBJ1-6 NA few TRBV20-1
TGTGCCAGCAGTTTAGGCGATCCGATCGCCTACGAGCAGTACTTC CASSLGDPIAYEQYF TRBJ2-7 NA few TRBV12-3/TRBV12-4
TGTGCCAGCAGCTACCGGGACAGGGGGTACACCATATATTTT CASSYRDRGYTIYF TRBJ1-3 TRBD1 few TRBV5-5
TGTGCCAGCAGCCTTAGTACTAGCGGGAGTTACAATGAGCAGTTCTTC CASSLSTSGSYNEQFF TRBJ2-1 TRBD2 NA TRBV7-8
TGCAGTGCTAGGGGCAGGGGAGAGGAGCAGTACTTC CSARGRGEEQYF TRBJ2-7 NA many TRBV20-1
TGTGCCATCAGTAGGCGGGGGGACGGAGAGACCCAGTACTTC CAISRRGDGETQYF TRBJ2-5 TRBD2 few TRBV10-3
TGTGCCAGCAGTTTAGGGGGGTTGGGGGGTAGCAATCAGCCCCAGCATTTT CASSLGGLGGSNQPQHF TRBJ1-5 NA few TRBV12-3/TRBV12-4
TGCAGCGTCCTGGGAGTCCCGGGACTAGCGGGAGGTCGTTTGGACAATGAGCAGTTCTTC CSVLGVPGLAGGRLDNEQFF TRBJ2-1 TRBD2 NA TRBV29-1
TGTGCCAGCAGCCTCAACCTGATAATCCATGAGCAGTTCTTC CASSLNLIIHEQFF TRBJ2-1 NA many TRBV3-1
TGTGCCAGCAGTGAGCTATGGAGCACAGATACGCAGTATTTT CASSELWSTDTQYF TRBJ2-3 NA few TRBV6-1
TGTGCCAGCAGGAAGGGGGGTTCCGGGGCCAACGTCCTGACTTTC CASRKGGSGANVLTF TRBJ2-6 NA NA TRBV12-3/TRBV12-4
TGCAGTGCTGGGAAGACAGCAACTAATGAAAAACTGTTTTTT CSAGKTATNEKLFF TRBJ1-4 NA many TRBV20-1
TGTGCCAGCAGTCAGGGACAGCTCCAGCATTTT CASSQGQLQHF TRBJ1-5 TRBD1 many TRBV12-3/TRBV12-4
TGTGCCAGCAGCTTAGGTTGGGGGCCCGGGGAGCTGTTTTTT CASSLGWGPGELFF TRBJ2-2 NA few TRBV7-2
TGTGCCAGCAGCTACACAGGGGCTAATTCACCCCTCCACTTT CASSYTGANSPLHF TRBJ1-6 TRBD1 NA TRBV7-2
TGTGCCAGCAGCTTAATGATCAGCGGGAGTGAGAGAGACATTCAGTACTTC CASSLMISGSERDIQYF TRBJ2-4 TRBD2 NA TRBV7-9
TGTGCCTGGACTCAGGGAGACGGCTACACCTTC CAWTQGDGYTF TRBJ1-2 NA NA TRBV30
TGCGCCAGCAGCCCGCAGGCAGGGCTTTCCGGGGAGCTGTTTTTT CASSPQAGLSGELFF TRBJ2-2 NA NA TRBV5-1
TGTGCCATCAGTGCCAACACTGAAGCTTTCTTT CAISANTEAFF TRBJ1-1 NA few TRBV10-3
TGTGCCAGCAGCTGGACTCAGAGCTCTGGAAACACCATATATTTT CASSWTQSSGNTIYF TRBJ1-3 NA NA TRBV12-3/TRBV12-4
TGTGCCAGCAGTTTAAAGAGTACTCACGAGCAGTACTTC CASSLKSTHEQYF TRBJ2-7 NA many TRBV12-3/TRBV12-4
TGCGCCAGCAGCTTGGGACCGGCTACAGGGGGCGGCTACACCTTC CASSLGPATGGGYTF TRBJ1-2 TRBD1 NA TRBV5-1
TGCGCCAGCAGCGGGGGACTAGCGGGCGATTTCTCCTACGAGCAGTACTTC CASSGGLAGDFSYEQYF TRBJ2-7 TRBD2 NA TRBV5-1
TGTGCCAGCAGTTACCTCAGAGGGGGCAGAAACACCATATATTTT CASSYLRGGRNTIYF TRBJ1-3 TRBD1 NA TRBV6-5
TGCGCCAGCAGCTTACCCGACCCCACCCGCGAGCAGTACTTC CASSLPDPTREQYF TRBJ2-7 NA few TRBV5-1
TGTGCCAGCAGCTGGGTGTCTGGAAACACCATATATTTT CASSWVSGNTIYF TRBJ1-3 NA many TRBV12-3/TRBV12-4
TGCGCCAGCAGCCAAGAGGGCAAGGCGAACACCGGGGAGCTGTTTTTT CASSQEGKANTGELFF TRBJ2-2 NA many TRBV4-3
TGTGCCAGCTCACCGGGGACAGCCCATCAGCCCCAGCATTTT CASSPGTAHQPQHF TRBJ1-5 TRBD1 few TRBV18
TGTGCCAGTACCCCCCGGACTAGCGGAAAAAGGGGTGAGCAGTTCTTC CASTPRTSGKRGEQFF TRBJ2-1 TRBD2 many TRBV19
TGTGCCAGCACTCTTGCAGGGCACTATGAGCAGTTCTTC CASTLAGHYEQFF TRBJ2-1 NA NA TRBV7-9
TGCAGTGCTAGAGATTTGACTAGGCCGTGGAATGAGCAGTTCTTC CSARDLTRPWNEQFF TRBJ2-1 NA few TRBV20-1
TGCGCCAGCCTGGACAGACTCTATCAGCCCCAGCATTTT CASLDRLYQPQHF TRBJ1-5 NA NA TRBV10-2
TGCGCCAGCAGCTTGTGGACAGACCTGACCTATGGCTACACCTTC CASSLWTDLTYGYTF TRBJ1-2 NA NA TRBV5-1
TGTGCCAGCAGCGCCCGGACAGGGGAGGATGAAAAACTGTTTTTT CASSARTGEDEKLFF TRBJ1-4 TRBD1 many TRBV11-1
TGTGCGACCCTATCTGTGGGGGCCAGTGAAGCTTTCTTT CATLSVGASEAFF TRBJ1-1 NA many TRBV12-3/TRBV12-4
TGTGCCAGCAGTTTTCTACCTAGCACAGATACGCAGTATTTT CASSFLPSTDTQYF TRBJ2-3 NA NA TRBV27
TGCAGCGTTGAAAGGGCCCGGAACAATGAGCAGTTCTTC CSVERARNNEQFF TRBJ2-1 NA NA TRBV29-1
TGTGCCAGCAGCTTAATGGGGCAGGGCTACACCTTC CASSLMGQGYTF TRBJ1-2 NA NA TRBV7-2